Below, 23 T cell receptor beta chains from the same sample are listed, as sequenced in a study of T cells in Graves' hyperthyroidism and ophthalmopathy (dated by TCRdb to the late 2010s). Library creation used multiplex PCR. The reads were generated on an Illumina HiSeq 2000. The TCR beta CDR3 regions were amplified from RNA transcripts. For the first round of RT-PCR on the TCR CDR3, the HTBI primer set was used together with the Qiagen OneStep RT-PCR kit. TCRdb handled the public reads itself, with Q25 trimming in fastp and clone calling in MiXCR, and kept productive beta chains. Identical CDR3 protein sequences are pooled into one entry, listed with their most common genes and DNA. The sample yields around 520,000 distinct CDR3 sequences; less than 15% were counted once. Approximately 13% of the sample comes from the top ten. Material: blood. The source is a woman in her thirties or forties with Graves' hyperthyroidism.

This clonotype was observed many times. The rearrangement links TRBV7-3 to TRBJ2-7, with D maybe TRBD1 (6 bases). Germline loops: CDR1 SGHTA, CDR2 FQGTGA. The V end lost 5 bases, the J end lost 5 bases, and 19 bases lay between the germline ends. The CDR3 has 15 amino acids. For the CDR3, the DNA is TGTGCCAGCAGCGAGACGGGGACATCAGCCCACGAGCAGTACTTC. Its translation: CASSETGTSAHEQYF. Based on the CDR3 plus reference TRBV7-3 and TRBJ2-7, the full variable domain is GAGVSQTPSNKVTEKGKYVELRCDPISGHTALYWYRQSLGQGPEFLIYFQGTGAADDSGLPNDRFFAVRPEGSVSTLKIQRTERGDSAVYLCASSETGTSAHEQYFGPGTRLTVT.

This clonotype was found many times. The chain employs TRBV28 and TRBJ2-3; TRBD1 agrees at 7 bases. Per germline, CDR1 MDHEN and CDR2 SYDVKM. CDR3 length: 15 residues. The junction had 11 bases not matched to a gene; V was cut back by 6 bases and J by 5 bases. The CDR3 loop reads CASSPRRGPRDTQYF. CDR3 in DNA: TGTGCCAGCAGCCCGCGTAGGGGGCCAAGAGATACGCAGTATTTT.

V and J are TRBV5-8 and TRBJ2-5, with 9 bases fitting TRBD2. This CDR3 spans 15 amino acids. V shed 2 bases, J shed 2 bases, and the junction held 4 bases outside the gene matches. Germline loops: CDR1 SGHTS, CDR2 YDEGEE. CDR3 sequence (DNA): TGTGCCAGCAGCTTTGGCGGGAGGGCTCAAGAGACCCAGTACTTC. Protein product: CASSFGGRAQETQYF.

The rearrangement uses TRBV24-1 and TRBJ2-7, with TRBD1 matching over 8 bases. CDR3 length equals 15 residues. The J segment lost 3 bases and the V segment lost 2 bases, leaving 5 bases of the junction unmatched. Germline V lookup: CDR1 KGHDR, CDR2 SFDVKD. CDR3 in DNA: TGTGCCACCAGTGATTCTGCAGGGGGCATCTACGAGCAGTACTTC. Its translation is CATSDSAGGIYEQYF.

V and J are TRBV20-1 and TRBJ2-7, with 9 bases aligning to TRBD1. The CDR3 loop spans 14 amino acids. The V and J ends lost 1 base and 4 bases, in that order; junction bases with no gene match: 5. Germline loops: CDR1 DFQATT, CDR2 SNEGSKA (reference sequence). The CDR3 DNA sequence: TGCAGTGCTAGAGCCGGGACAGGGACGTACGAGCAGTACTTC. Protein sequence: CSARAGTGTYEQYF.

This clonotype occurred a few times. The chain employs TRBV6-1 and TRBJ1-5; D is ambiguous. Trimming took off 2 bases at V and 9 bases at J, with 14 bases between the two ends. CDR1 and CDR2 (germline): MNHNS, SASEGT. The CDR3 runs to 14 residues. CDR3 region: CASSEQPAEGPQHF. The CDR3 region has the DNA TGTGCCAGCAGTGAACAGCCAGCAGAGGGGCCCCAGCATTTT.

This clonotype was counted ten times or more. The chain couples TRBV6-1 to TRBJ1-5, with TRBD1 as a possible D gene (5 bases). V was clipped by 5 bases and J by 2 bases, with 10 bases between them. The CDR3 covers 14 residues. CDR1 and CDR2 (germline): MNHNS, SASEGT. The CDR3 sequence: CASSWGRGNQPQHF. CDR3 in DNA: TGTGCCAGCAGTTGGGGCAGGGGCAATCAGCCCCAGCATTTT.

This chain joins TRBV4-1 and TRBJ1-1; D gene ambiguous. The germline CDR1 and CDR2 sequences are MGHRA and YSYEKL. CDR3 length: 15 residues. Trimming pared 1 base from V and 1 base from J, leaving 10 bases between. The CDR3 DNA reads as TGCGCCAGCAGCCAAGCGGAGGGAACGAACACTGAAGCTTTCTTT. As protein: CASSQAEGTNTEAFF.

This clonotype was detected many times. V gene TRBV4-2 combines with J gene TRBJ2-7, with TRBD1 matching 10 bases. After removal of 5 bases from V and 0 bases from J, the junction contained 7 bases not matched to a gene. The CDR3 is 16 residues long. Looked up from germline, CDR1 is LGHNA and CDR2 is YNFKEQ. CDR3 in DNA: TGTGCCAGCAGCTCAGGACAGGGGGGCAACTCCTACGAGCAGTACTTC. It yields the protein CASSSGQGGNSYEQYF.

This clonotype has a handful of counts. This chain uses TRBV5-1 with TRBJ2-2, with TRBD2 as a possible D gene (6 bases). The CDR3 runs to 14 residues. Per the germline V gene, CDR1 is SGHRS and CDR2 is YFSETQ. With 3 bases removed from V and 5 bases from J, the gap between germline ends came to 11 bases. The CDR3 sequence is CASSSLGGTGELFF. The CDR3 DNA reads as TGCGCCAGCAGCTCACTAGGAGGGACCGGGGAGCTGTTTTTT.

This clonotype was found many times. This CDR3 is CSAGGGRTEAFF. Written as DNA, the CDR3 is TGCAGTGCTGGGGGGGGGAGGACTGAAGCTTTCTTT. The V call is TRBV20-1, the J call TRBJ1-1; possible D gene TRBD1, 5 bases. This CDR3 has 12 amino acids. V was trimmed by 5 bases and J by 5 bases, leaving 12 bases between them. CDR1 is DFQATT and CDR2 is SNEGSKA in the germline V gene (reference sequence).

At least ten counts were recorded for this clonotype. In DNA, the CDR3 is TGTGCCAGCAGCCAAGATTTGGTACTAGCGGCTTACAATGAGCAGTTCTTC. Amino acid sequence: CASSQDLVLAAYNEQFF. This chain uses TRBV3-1 with TRBJ2-1, with 8 bases lining up with TRBD2. The CDR3 contains 17 residues. J gave up 4 bases and V 0 bases, and 8 bases lay outside the gene matches. Germline assignment: CDR1 LGHDT and CDR2 YNNKEL (reference sequence).

About this clonotype itself: Given a far larger clone just one base away, this is likely a sequencing read error. This rearrangement joins TRBV2 to TRBJ2-3, with a weak D call TRBD1 (6 bases). This CDR3 has 14 amino acids. The germline CDR1 and CDR2 sequences are SNHLY and FYNNEI. The chain's CDR3 is CANSLAGGTDTQYF. CDR3 coding DNA: TGTGCCAACAGTCTCGCAGGGGGCACAGATACGCAGTATTTT.

This chain links TRBV10-3 with TRBJ2-7, with D possibly matching TRBD2 (6 bases). This CDR3 region has 15 residues. V lost 0 bases and J lost 8, with 17 bases in between. Germline assignment: CDR1 ENHRY and CDR2 SYGVKD. Here the CDR3 DNA reads TGTGCCATCAGTGAGTCTCCGGGAGAAAAGAAGAAGCAGTACTTC. It encodes CAISESPGEKKKQYF.

The chain has TRBV6-1 and TRBJ1-5; D remains unclear. The CDR3 totals 13 residues. Trimming left V 8 bases short and J 8 bases short, with 16 bases between. The germline V gene has CDR1 MNHNS and CDR2 SASEGT. Here the CDR3 reads CASYGVEWEPQHF. CDR3 DNA: TGTGCCAGCTATGGGGTCGAATGGGAGCCCCAGCATTTT.

The chain uses TRBV20-1 and TRBJ1-6; 9 bases agree with TRBD1. This CDR3 has 18 residues. Germline V gene lookup returns CDR1 DFQATT and CDR2 SNEGSKA (reference sequence). J was trimmed by 0 bases and V by 3 bases; bases with no gene match: 9. CDR3 sequence (DNA): TGCAGTGCTAGCCAACAGGGGGCTATGACCTCCTATAATTCACCCCTCCACTTT. It translates to CSASQQGAMTSYNSPLHF.

Ten or more counts support this clonotype. The chain joins TRBV11-1 to TRBJ2-7; perhaps TRBD1 as D (7 bases). Looked up from germline, CDR1 is SGHAT and CDR2 is FQDESV (reference sequence). The germline V and J ends were trimmed by 5 bases and 2 bases, with 16 bases remaining between them. CDR3 size: 15 residues. CDR3 region: CASSPGGTVTYEQYF. The CDR3 nucleotides are TGTGCCAGCAGCCCAGGAGGGACAGTAACCTACGAGCAGTACTTC.

This clonotype appeared many times. The genes are TRBV7-2 and TRBJ2-7; D is ambiguous. Deletions cut 4 bases from V and 3 bases from J, with 13 bases between. The V gene's germline CDR1 is SGHTA and CDR2 FQGNSA. CDR3 size: 14 residues. The CDR3 sequence: CASSSARTYYEQYF. DNA of the CDR3: TGTGCCAGCAGCTCGGCTCGAACCTACTACGAGCAGTACTTC.

Comment on this clonotype: This sequence may be a read error, since a much larger clone differs from it by one base. The J gene is TRBJ2-3, the V gene TRBV2; 7 bases line up with TRBD1. Looked up from germline, CDR1 is SNHLY and CDR2 is FYNNEI. This CDR3 has 15 amino acids. The chain's CDR3 is CTSSEWTGATDTQYF. The CDR3 DNA follows: TGTACCAGCAGTGAATGGACAGGAGCCACAGATACGCAGTATTTT. Based on the CDR3 plus reference TRBV2 and TRBJ2-3, the full variable domain is EPEVTQTPSHQVTQMGQEVILRCVPISNHLYFYWYRQILGQKVEFLVSFYNNEISEKSEIFDDQFSVERPDGSNFTLKIRSTKLEDSAMYFCTSSEWTGATDTQYFGPGTRLTVL.

The table lists this clonotype with a few counts. The rearrangement links TRBV9 to TRBJ2-7, with D perhaps matching TRBD1 (6 bases). CDR3 size: 15 residues. Germline loops: CDR1 SGDLS, CDR2 YYNGEE. V was clipped by 0 bases and J by 1 base, with 11 bases between them. In DNA, the CDR3 is TGTGCCAGCAGCGTAGGGCAGGGGCCTTCCTACGAGCAGTACTTC. Amino acids: CASSVGQGPSYEQYF.

The table lists this clonotype with many counts. The V and J genes are TRBV7-3 and TRBJ2-7, with a tentative D call TRBD1 (6 bases). CDR3 length: 12 amino acids. The V gene lost 11 bases and the J gene lost 2 bases, with 13 bases spanning the gap. Looked up from germline, CDR1 is SGHTA and CDR2 is FQGTGA. This CDR3 reads CASRTEAYEQYF. The CDR3 nucleotides read TGTGCCTCCCGGACAGAGGCCTACGAGCAGTACTTC.

This clonotype was counted ten times or more. The CDR3 spells CASSPWTGPTRPEAFF. Written as DNA, the CDR3 is TGTGCCAGCAGTCCCTGGACAGGGCCGACCCGACCTGAAGCTTTCTTT. V is TRBV28 and J is TRBJ1-1, with 8 bases matching TRBD1. Germline V CDR1 and CDR2: MDHEN, SYDVKM. The CDR3 runs to 16 residues. Trimming at V came to 5 bases and at J to 6 bases, leaving 14 bases not matched to a gene.

Many counts were recorded for this clonotype. V gene TRBV20-1 combines with J gene TRBJ1-2; no firm D call. V lost 6 bases and J lost 2, with 13 bases in between. Germline CDR1 is DFQATT and CDR2 is SNEGSKA (reference sequence). The CDR3 has 13 residues. The CDR3 coding sequence is TGCAGTGCCCTAGATCCGGGGAACTATGGCTACACCTTC. This translates into CSALDPGNYGYTF.